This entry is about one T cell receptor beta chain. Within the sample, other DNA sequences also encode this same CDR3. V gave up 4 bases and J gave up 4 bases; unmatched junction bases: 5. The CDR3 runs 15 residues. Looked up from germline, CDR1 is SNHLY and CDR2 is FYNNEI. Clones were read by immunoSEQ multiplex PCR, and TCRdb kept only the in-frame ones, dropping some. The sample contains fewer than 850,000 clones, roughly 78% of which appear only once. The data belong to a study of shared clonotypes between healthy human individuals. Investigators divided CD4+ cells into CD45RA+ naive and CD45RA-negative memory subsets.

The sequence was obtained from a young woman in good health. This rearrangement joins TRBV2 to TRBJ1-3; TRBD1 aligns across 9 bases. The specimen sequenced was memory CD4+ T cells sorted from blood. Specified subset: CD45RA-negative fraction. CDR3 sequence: CASSAQGAKGNTIYF. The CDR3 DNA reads TGTGCCAGCAGTGCACAGGGGGCTAAGGGAAACACCATATATTTT.